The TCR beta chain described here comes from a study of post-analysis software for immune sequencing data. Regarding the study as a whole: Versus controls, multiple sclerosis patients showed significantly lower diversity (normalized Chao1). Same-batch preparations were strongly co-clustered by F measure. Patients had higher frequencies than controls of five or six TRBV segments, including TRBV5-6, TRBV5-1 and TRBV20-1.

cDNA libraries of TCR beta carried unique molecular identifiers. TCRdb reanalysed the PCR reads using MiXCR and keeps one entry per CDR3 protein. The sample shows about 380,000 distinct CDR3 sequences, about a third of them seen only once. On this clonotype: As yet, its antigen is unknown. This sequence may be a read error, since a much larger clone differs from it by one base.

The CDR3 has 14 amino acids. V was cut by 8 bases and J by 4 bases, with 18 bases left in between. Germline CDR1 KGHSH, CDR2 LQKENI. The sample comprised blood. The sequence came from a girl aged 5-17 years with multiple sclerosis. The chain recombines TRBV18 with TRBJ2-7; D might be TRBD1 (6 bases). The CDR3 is CASPSRGYFYEQYF. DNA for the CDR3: TGTGCCAGCCCCTCCAGGGGCTACTTTTACGAGCAGTACTTC.